The 8 T cell receptor beta chains below come from one sample, sequenced in a study of radiotherapy plus CTLA-4 blockade in lung cancer. Profiling relied on immunoSEQ multiplex PCR, and the TCRdb table lists in-frame clones only, not all of them. The sample shows 40,000 or so clones, around 85% of them seen only once. The specimen comprised peripheral blood, sampled from a patient treated with radiotherapy plus ipilimumab. The receptor source for this set is a human donor with non-small cell lung cancer whose response to radiotherapy plus ipilimumab could not be evaluated.

The V gene is TRBV28, the J gene TRBJ1-2, with D possibly matching TRBD1 (6 bases). The germline CDR1 and CDR2 sequences are MDHEN and SYDVKM. Trimming pared 3 bases from V and 4 bases from J, leaving 12 bases between. The CDR3 consists of 14 residues. CDR3 region: CASSFGQGIYGYTF. The CDR3 coding sequence is TGTGCCAGCAGTTTTGGGCAGGGGATCTATGGCTACACCTTC.

J is TRBJ1-4 and V is TRBV5-4, with a tentative D call TRBD1 (5 bases). This CDR3 is built from 15 residues. CDR1 is SGHNT and CDR2 is YYREEE in the germline V gene (reference sequence). Deletions cut 4 bases from V and 5 bases from J, with 15 bases between. The CDR3 DNA is TGTGCCAGCAGCGACCGCAGGGAAGTAAATGAAAAACTGTTTTTT. As protein: CASSDRREVNEKLFF.

The V and J genes are TRBV5-8 and TRBJ1-5; 7 bases align to TRBD1. The junction had 13 bases not matched to a gene; V was cut back by 4 bases and J by 6 bases. Germline CDR1 is SGHTS and CDR2 is YDEGEE. This CDR3 comprises 16 residues. The CDR3 bases are TGTGCCAGCAGCCGCAGTAAGGGGGCAAGGAGTCAGCCCCAGCATTTT. Translating gives CASSRSKGARSQPQHF.

This clone was observed once. The V gene is TRBV28, the J gene TRBJ2-3; TRBD1 is a possible D gene (6 bases). CDR1 is MDHEN and CDR2 is SYDVKM in the germline V gene. Trimming left V 8 bases short and J 1 base short, with 13 bases between. The CDR3 has 14 amino acids. CDR3 bases: TGTGCCAGCGTACCGGGACACCGCACAGATACGCAGTATTTT. Protein: CASVPGHRTDTQYF.

V is TRBV4-2 and J is TRBJ1-6, with no clear D. CDR3 length equals 15 residues. Germline V gene lookup returns CDR1 LGHNA and CDR2 YNFKEQ. V lost 1 base to trimming and J lost 5 bases, with 9 bases between them. CDR3 sequence: CASSQVGGNNSPLHF. Written as DNA, the CDR3 is TGTGCCAGCAGCCAAGTTGGAGGGAATAATTCACCCCTCCACTTT.

The chain employs TRBV5-1 and TRBJ2-3; weak D call: TRBD2 (6 bases). This CDR3 spans 15 amino acids. Germline V gives CDR1 SGHRS, CDR2 YFSETQ. V was trimmed by 7 bases and J by 2 bases, leaving 17 bases between them. The CDR3 region is CASLPGTGNTDTQYF. CDR3 DNA: TGCGCCAGCCTACCCGGGACTGGCAACACAGATACGCAGTATTTT.

The J gene is TRBJ1-2, the V gene TRBV7-9; D is undetermined. V was shortened by 5 bases and J by 8 bases, with 12 bases between the two germline ends. This CDR3 contains 12 residues. CDR1 and CDR2 from the germline V gene are SEHNR and FQNEAQ (reference sequence). The CDR3 reads CASSKLGEGYTF. CDR3 coding DNA: TGTGCCAGCAGCAAACTTGGGGAGGGCTACACCTTC.

The chain recombines TRBV7-8 with TRBJ1-5; 9 bases fit TRBD1. CDR3 length: 15 amino acids. The germline V gene has CDR1 SGHVS and CDR2 FQNEAQ. After removal of 5 bases from V and 2 bases from J, the junction contained 4 bases not matched to a gene. CDR3 in DNA: TGTGCCAGCAGCCCCCGGACAGGGGGCAATCAGCCCCAGCATTTT. This translates into CASSPRTGGNQPQHF.